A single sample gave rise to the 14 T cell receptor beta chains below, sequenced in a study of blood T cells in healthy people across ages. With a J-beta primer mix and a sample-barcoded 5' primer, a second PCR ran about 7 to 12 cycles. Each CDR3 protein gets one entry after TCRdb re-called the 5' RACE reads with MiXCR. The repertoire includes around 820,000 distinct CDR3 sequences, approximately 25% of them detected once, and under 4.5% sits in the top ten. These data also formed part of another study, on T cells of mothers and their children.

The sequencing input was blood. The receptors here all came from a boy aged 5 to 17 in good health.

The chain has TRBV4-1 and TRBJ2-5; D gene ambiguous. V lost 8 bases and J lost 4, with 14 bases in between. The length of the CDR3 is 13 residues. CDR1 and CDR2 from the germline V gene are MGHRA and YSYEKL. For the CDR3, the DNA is TGCGCCAGCGGAGCGAGAGGCCGAGAGACCCAGTACTTC. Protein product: CASGARGRETQYF.

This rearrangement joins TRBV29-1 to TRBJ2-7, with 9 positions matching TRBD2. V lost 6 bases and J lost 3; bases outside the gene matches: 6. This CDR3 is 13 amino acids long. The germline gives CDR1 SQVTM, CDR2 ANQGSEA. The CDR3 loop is CSVRTSENYEQYF. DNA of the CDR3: TGCAGCGTCCGGACTAGCGAAAACTACGAGCAGTACTTC.

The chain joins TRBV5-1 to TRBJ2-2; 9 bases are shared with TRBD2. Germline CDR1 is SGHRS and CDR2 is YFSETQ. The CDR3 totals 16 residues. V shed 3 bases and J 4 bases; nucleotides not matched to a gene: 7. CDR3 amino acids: CASSSAGLAITGELFF. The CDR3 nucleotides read TGCGCCAGCAGCTCCGCGGGACTAGCAATCACCGGGGAGCTGTTTTTT. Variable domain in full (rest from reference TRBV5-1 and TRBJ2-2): KAGVTQTPRYLIKTRGQQVTLSCSPISGHRSVSWYQQTPGQGLQFLFEYFSETQRNKGNFPGRFSGRQFSNSRSEMNVSTLELGDSALYLCASSSAGLAITGELFFGEGSRLTVL.

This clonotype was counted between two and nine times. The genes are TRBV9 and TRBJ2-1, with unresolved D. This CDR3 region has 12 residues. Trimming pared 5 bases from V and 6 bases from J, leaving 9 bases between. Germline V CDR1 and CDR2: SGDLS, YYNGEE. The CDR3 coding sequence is TGTGCCAGCAGTGAGATGGGCAATGAGCAGTTCTTC. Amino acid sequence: CASSEMGNEQFF. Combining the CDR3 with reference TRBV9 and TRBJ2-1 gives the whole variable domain DSGVTQTPKHLITATGQRVTLRCSPRSGDLSVYWYQQSLDQGLQFLIQYYNGEERAKGNILERFSAQQFPDLHSELNLSSLELGDSALYFCASSEMGNEQFFGPGTRLTVL.

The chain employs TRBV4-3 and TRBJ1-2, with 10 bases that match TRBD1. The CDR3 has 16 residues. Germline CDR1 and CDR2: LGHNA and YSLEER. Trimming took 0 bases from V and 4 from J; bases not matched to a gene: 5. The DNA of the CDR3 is TGCGCCAGCAGCCAAGATCGGGACAGGGGTCCCTATGGCTACACCTTC. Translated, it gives CASSQDRDRGPYGYTF.

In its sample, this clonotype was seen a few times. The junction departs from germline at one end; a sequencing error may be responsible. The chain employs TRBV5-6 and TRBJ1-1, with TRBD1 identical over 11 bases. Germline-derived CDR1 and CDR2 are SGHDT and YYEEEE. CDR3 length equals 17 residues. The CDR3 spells CASSLVGLRTGGTEAFF. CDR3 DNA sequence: TGTGCCAGCAGCTTGGTGGGATTAAGGACAGGGGGCACTGAAGCCTTCTTT.

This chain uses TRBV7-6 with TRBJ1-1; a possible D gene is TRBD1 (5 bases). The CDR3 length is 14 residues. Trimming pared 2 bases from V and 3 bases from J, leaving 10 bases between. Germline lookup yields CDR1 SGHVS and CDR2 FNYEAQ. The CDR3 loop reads CASSLNGAHTEAFF. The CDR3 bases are TGTGCCAGCAGCTTAAACGGGGCGCACACTGAAGCTTTCTTT.

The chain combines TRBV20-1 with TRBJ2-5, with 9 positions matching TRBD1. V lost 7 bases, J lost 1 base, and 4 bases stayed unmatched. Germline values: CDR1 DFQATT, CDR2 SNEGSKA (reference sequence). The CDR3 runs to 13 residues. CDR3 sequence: CSVGTGCQETQYF. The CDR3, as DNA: TGCAGTGTCGGGACAGGGTGCCAAGAGACCCAGTACTTC.

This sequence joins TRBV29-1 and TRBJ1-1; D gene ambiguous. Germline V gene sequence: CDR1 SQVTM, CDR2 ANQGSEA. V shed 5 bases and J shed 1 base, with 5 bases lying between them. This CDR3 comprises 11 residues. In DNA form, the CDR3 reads TGCAGCGTTTACACGAACACTGAAGCTTTCTTT. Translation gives CSVYTNTEAFF.

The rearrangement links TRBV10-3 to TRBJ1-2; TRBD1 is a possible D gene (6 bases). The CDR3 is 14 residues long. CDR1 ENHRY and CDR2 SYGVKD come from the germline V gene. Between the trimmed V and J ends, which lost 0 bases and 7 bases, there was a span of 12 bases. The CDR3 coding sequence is TGTGCCATCAGTGAGTCGAACAGGGAGAGTGGCTACACCTTC. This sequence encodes CAISESNRESGYTF.

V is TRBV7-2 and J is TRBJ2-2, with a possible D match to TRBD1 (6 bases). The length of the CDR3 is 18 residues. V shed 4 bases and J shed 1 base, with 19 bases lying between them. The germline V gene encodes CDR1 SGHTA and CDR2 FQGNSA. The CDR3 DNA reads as TGTGCCAGCAGCTCGAAAGCCTACAGGGCCCAGAACACCGGGGAGCTGTTTTTT. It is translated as CASSSKAYRAQNTGELFF.

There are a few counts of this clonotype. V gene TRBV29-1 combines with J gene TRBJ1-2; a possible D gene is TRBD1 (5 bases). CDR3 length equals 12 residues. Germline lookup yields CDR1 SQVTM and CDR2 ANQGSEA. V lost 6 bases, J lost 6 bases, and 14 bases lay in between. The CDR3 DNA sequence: TGCAGCGTGCAGGGTTTGCGTGATGGCTACACCTTC. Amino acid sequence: CSVQGLRDGYTF.

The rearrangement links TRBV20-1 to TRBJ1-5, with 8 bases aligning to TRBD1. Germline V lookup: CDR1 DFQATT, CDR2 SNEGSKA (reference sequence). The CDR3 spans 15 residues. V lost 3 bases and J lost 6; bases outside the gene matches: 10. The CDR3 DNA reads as TGCAGTGCTAGTGTGACAGGGGCCTTATTTCAGCCCCAGCATTTT. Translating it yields CSASVTGALFQPQHF.

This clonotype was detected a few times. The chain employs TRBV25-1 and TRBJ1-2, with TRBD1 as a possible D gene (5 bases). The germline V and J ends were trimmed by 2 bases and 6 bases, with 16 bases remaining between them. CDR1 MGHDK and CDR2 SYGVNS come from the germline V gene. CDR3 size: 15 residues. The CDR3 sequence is CASSEPGRQRNGYTF. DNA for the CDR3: TGTGCCAGCAGTGAACCCGGGCGACAGCGGAATGGCTACACCTTC.